This T cell receptor (beta chain) comes out of a study of blood T cell repertoires in COVID-19. Turning to the study itself: Collection of acute and convalescent COVID-19 samples took place in the United States, Italy and Spain.

Individuals drawn from about two dozen US areas were roughly 18 to 89 years old. Cohort 3 recovery required two negative PCRs, clearance, or symptom resolution. Germline V gene lookup returns CDR1 MNHEY and CDR2 SVGAGI. The V end was cut by 0 bases, the J end by 6 bases, with 18 bases between. The CDR3 runs 16 residues. Data came from immunoSEQ multiplex PCR; TCRdb stores just in-frame clones and leaves some out. The repertoire holds roughly 360,000 clones, with over 75% as singletons. The material sequenced was PBMCs or T cells enriched from blood (not recorded which). The source of this sequence is a man aged 25-40 years who had recovered from COVID-19. V usage is TRBV6-5 and J usage is TRBJ2-7, with a weak D call TRBD2 (5 bases). CDR3 loop: CASSYSSGGLRSEQYF. As DNA, the CDR3 is TGTGCCAGCAGTTACTCGAGTGGCGGGTTGAGGAGCGAGCAGTACTTC.